The 28 T cell receptor beta chains listed next were all sequenced from one sample in a study of blood T cells in healthy people across ages. Primed by a sample-barcoded 5' primer and a J-beta primer mix, a second PCR proceeded for roughly 6 to 12 cycles. MiXCR, applied by TCRdb to the 5' RACE reads, yields one record per CDR3 protein. The sample contains approximately 350,000 distinct CDR3 sequences, 45% to 60% of which appear only once. The sequenced material came from blood. Receptors were obtained from a man in his fifties or sixties in good health.

The chain is built from TRBV7-2 and TRBJ1-4, with a weak D call TRBD1 (5 bases). CDR3 length: 13 amino acids. CDR1 and CDR2 (germline): SGHTA, FQGNSA. The germline V and J ends were trimmed by 5 bases and 5 bases, with 9 bases remaining between them. CDR3 sequence reads: CASSPRQNEKLFF. The CDR3 region has the DNA TGTGCCAGCAGCCCCCGACAGAATGAAAAACTGTTTTTT.

The genes are TRBV30 and TRBJ2-1, with D perhaps given as TRBD1 or TRBD2 (5 bases each). V dropped 8 bases and J dropped 4 bases, with 18 bases sitting between them. The CDR3 is made up of 14 amino acids. Germline CDR1 reads GTSNPN; CDR2 reads SVGIG (reference sequence). The chain's CDR3 is CAGQGRAEYNEQFF. In nucleotides, the CDR3 is TGTGCCGGCCAGGGACGAGCGGAGTACAATGAGCAGTTCTTC.

On this clonotype itself: The junction departs from germline at one end; a sequencing error may be responsible. V and J are TRBV13 and TRBJ2-7; TRBD2 aligns across 9 bases. This CDR3 comprises 17 residues. CDR1 PRHDT and CDR2 FYEKMQ come from the germline V gene (reference sequence). The DNA of the CDR3 is TGTGCCAGCAGCTTAGGCGGGAGCGGGGGGCCATCCTACGAGCAGTACTTT. It codes for CASSLGGSGGPSYEQYF.

The V and J genes are TRBV7-2 and TRBJ2-1, with D perhaps being TRBD1 or TRBD2 (6 bases each). The CDR3 totals 14 residues. Germline CDR1 and CDR2: SGHTA and FQGNSA. Trimming pared 5 bases from V and 8 bases from J, leaving 16 bases between. The DNA of the CDR3 is TGTGCCAGCAGCCAAAGAGACGGGGGCGATGAGCAGTTCTTC. This translates into CASSQRDGGDEQFF.

The rearrangement joins TRBV5-4 to TRBJ2-3, with D maybe TRBD1 (5 bases). The V gene lost 1 base and the J gene lost 2 bases, with 8 bases spanning the gap. The germline V gene encodes CDR1 SGHNT and CDR2 YYREEE (reference sequence). This CDR3 is 14 amino acids long. CDR3 in DNA: TGTGCCAGCAGCTTGAGGGGCGCCACAGATACGCAGTATTTT. It codes for CASSLRGATDTQYF. Filled out from reference TRBV5-4 and TRBJ2-3, the complete variable domain reads ETGVTQSPTHLIKTRGQQVTLRCSSQSGHNTVSWYQQALGQGPQFIFQYYREEENGRGNFPPRFSGLQFPNYSSELNVNALELDDSALYLCASSLRGATDTQYFGPGTRLTVL.

The V and J genes are TRBV6-2 or TRBV6-3 and TRBJ2-5; 14 nucleotides align to TRBD2. The last part of the DNA fits TRBJ2-7 better; the J call may be wrong. Germline V gene sequence: CDR1 MNHEY, CDR2 SVGEGT. The CDR3 extends over 16 amino acids. The CDR3 sequence is CASSYPGLAGVGEQYF. In nucleotides, the CDR3 is TGTGCCAGCAGTTACCCGGGACTAGCGGGGGTCGGCGAGCAGTACTTC.

This rearrangement joins TRBV12-3 or TRBV12-4 to TRBJ2-1, with D maybe TRBD1 (5 bases). This CDR3 contains 14 residues. The V gene lost 3 bases and the J gene lost 0 bases, with 6 bases spanning the gap. The CDR3 DNA follows: TGTGCCAGCAGTTTTGACAGCTCCTACAATGAGCAGTTCTTC. Its translation: CASSFDSSYNEQFF.

The chain carries TRBV6-5 and TRBJ2-5, with 12 bases aligning to TRBD2. The assigned J gene may be wrong: the sequence end matches TRBJ2-7 better. CDR1 is MNHEY and CDR2 is SVGAGI in the germline V gene. This CDR3 region has 12 residues. The CDR3 bases are TGTGCCAGCAGACTAGCGGGAGGCGAGCAGTACTTC. Its translation: CASRLAGGEQYF.

This chain links TRBV20-1 with TRBJ1-2; TRBD1 agrees at 9 bases. Germline V gene data show CDR1 as DFQATT and CDR2 as SNEGSKA (reference sequence). This CDR3 contains 13 residues. The trim removed 3 bases at V and 5 bases at J, leaving 4 bases unmatched. CDR3 loop: CSASSGQGYGYTF. Written as DNA, the CDR3 is TGCAGTGCTAGTTCGGGACAGGGATATGGCTACACCTTC.

CDR3 amino acids: CASSQASGDQETQYF. DNA of the CDR3: TGTGCCAGCAGCCAAGCTAGCGGGGACCAAGAGACCCAGTACTTC. The rearrangement uses TRBV3-1 and TRBJ2-5; the match to TRBD2 covers 9 bases. Germline V gene data show CDR1 as LGHDT and CDR2 as YNNKEL (reference sequence). This CDR3 comprises 15 residues. The ends lost 1 base at V and 0 bases at J; junction bases unmatched: 0.

This clonotype was seen only once. The chain combines TRBV10-1 with TRBJ2-3; possible D gene TRBD1, 5 bases. The V gene's germline CDR1 is WNHNN and CDR2 SYGVQD (reference sequence). Trimming cost V 8 bases and J 3 bases, with 18 bases left between them. The CDR3 totals 15 residues. The CDR3 DNA reads TGCGCCAGCGGAAACACCCTTCCAGGGACAGATACGCAGTATTTT. This codes for CASGNTLPGTDTQYF.

This clonotype appeared a single time. CDR3 coding DNA: TGCAGTGCTAGAGACCAACTAAATTCCTACAATGAGCAGTTCTTC. The encoded protein is CSARDQLNSYNEQFF. V gene TRBV20-1 combines with J gene TRBJ2-1; no clear D. The CDR3 consists of 15 residues. Germline V gene data show CDR1 as DFQATT and CDR2 as SNEGSKA (reference sequence). Trimming shortened V by 0 bases and J by 1 base, and 10 bases separated the two germline ends.

To note about this clonotype: A read error is possible here, since a much larger clone lies one base away. The chain recombines TRBV14 with TRBJ2-1, with TRBD2 matching over 7 bases. This CDR3 is 17 amino acids long. Germline-derived CDR1 and CDR2 are SGHDN and FVKESK. The junction had 14 bases not matched to a gene; V was cut back by 4 bases and J by 5 bases. The CDR3 region has the DNA TGTGCCAGCAGCCCACCCGGGGGGATACCCACCCACAATGAGCAGTTCTTC. Residues: CASSPPGGIPTHNEQFF.

The chain is built from TRBV12-3 or TRBV12-4 and TRBJ2-4; D possibly corresponds to TRBD1 (6 bases). The CDR3 consists of 12 residues. The V and J ends lost 6 bases and 6 bases respectively, with 9 bases between them. The CDR3 loop is CASRPQGNIQYF. The CDR3 bases are TGTGCCAGCAGGCCACAGGGAAACATTCAGTACTTC.

The rearrangement links TRBV29-1 to TRBJ2-4, with TRBD2 as a possible D gene (6 bases). The CDR3 covers 11 residues. Germline CDR1 and CDR2: SQVTM and ANQGSEA. Trimming pared 7 bases from V and 7 bases from J, leaving 11 bases between. DNA for the CDR3: TGCAGCGCCATCAGCGGGAACATTCAGTACTTC. Translating it yields CSAISGNIQYF.

The chain is built from TRBV29-1 and TRBJ1-2; TRBD1 aligns across 12 bases. The CDR3 length is 14 residues. Unmatched junction bases numbered 7, after V lost 6 bases and J lost 5 bases. The germline CDR1 and CDR2 sequences are SQVTM and ANQGSEA. CDR3 in amino acids: CSVGQGAPLYGYTF. CDR3 DNA sequence: TGCAGCGTGGGACAGGGGGCTCCACTATATGGCTACACCTTC.

The chain is built from TRBV4-2 and TRBJ1-4, with TRBD1 identical over 8 bases. The CDR3 has 19 residues. V lost 3 bases and J lost 1; bases outside the gene matches: 13. CDR1 is LGHNA, CDR2 YNFKEQ, per germline. CDR3 sequence reads: CASSHPDRAGQGTNEKLFF. CDR3 sequence (DNA): TGTGCCAGCAGCCATCCCGACCGAGCCGGACAGGGAACTAATGAAAAACTGTTTTTT.

This clonotype was counted between two and nine times. V is TRBV5-1 and J is TRBJ2-7; 7 bases line up with TRBD1. The V gene end was trimmed by 3 bases and the J gene end by 2 bases; junction bases not matched to a gene: 8. The CDR3 consists of 15 residues. Germline lookup yields CDR1 SGHRS and CDR2 YFSETQ. The CDR3 DNA is TGCGCCAGCAGCTGGTGGACAGGACCTACCTACGAGCAGTACTTC. Protein product: CASSWWTGPTYEQYF.

Only a few counts were recorded for this clonotype. The V and J genes are TRBV7-8 and TRBJ2-4, with D uncertain. The J call is uncertain, as TRBJ2-7 better fits the DNA end. Germline V gene lookup returns CDR1 SGHVS and CDR2 FQNEAQ. The CDR3 has 15 amino acids. CDR3 region: CASSLGRSALYEQYF. The CDR3 nucleotides read TGTGCCAGCAGCTTGGGTAGGTCGGCACTCTACGAGCAGTACTTC.

The rearrangement uses TRBV20-1 and TRBJ2-1; TRBD2 might be the D (5 bases). The CDR3 runs 17 residues. Germline CDR1 DFQATT, CDR2 SNEGSKA (reference sequence). V was clipped by 0 bases and J by 4 bases, with 19 bases between them. The chain's CDR3 is CSARDFASQEMYNEQFF. The CDR3 nucleotides read TGCAGTGCTAGAGATTTCGCTAGCCAAGAAATGTACAATGAGCAGTTCTTC.

In its sample, this clonotype was seen a few times. This chain uses TRBV2 with TRBJ2-5; the D call may be TRBD1 or TRBD2 (7 bases each). CDR3 length: 12 residues. Germline CDR1 SNHLY, CDR2 FYNNEI. The ends were cut back, 9 bases at V and 4 bases at J, with 12 bases in the middle. The CDR3 loop reads CARGGGGETQYF. As DNA, the CDR3 is TGTGCCAGGGGAGGGGGCGGAGAGACCCAGTACTTC.

This clonotype has only one observation. The chain links TRBV30 to TRBJ2-4; 8 positions agree with TRBD2. V lost 2 bases to trimming and J lost 3 bases; unmatched junction nucleotides: 0. Germline V gene sequence: CDR1 GTSNPN, CDR2 SVGIG (reference sequence). This CDR3 spans 13 amino acids. The CDR3 nucleotides are TGTGCCTGGAGTCGGGGGGGCAAAAACATTCAGTACTTC. Translation gives CAWSRGGKNIQYF. Together with reference TRBV30 and TRBJ2-4, the CDR3 gives the full variable domain: SQTIHQWPATLVQPVGSPLSLECTVEGTSNPNLYWYRQAAGRGLQLLFYSVGIGQISSEVPQNLSASRPQDRQFILSSKKLLLSDSGFYLCAWSRGGKNIQYFGAGTRLSVL.

CDR3 nucleotides: TGTGCCAGCAGTGATCTGGGGGGGTATACGCAGTATTTT. Protein product: CASSDLGGYTQYF. The rearrangement links TRBV6-1 to TRBJ2-3, with 7 bases that match TRBD2. V trimming: 3 bases; J trimming: 7 bases; junction bases outside the gene matches: 4. The CDR3 has 13 residues. Per germline, CDR1 MNHNS and CDR2 SASEGT.

CDR3 in DNA: TGTGCCACCAGCAGCGACAACCGACAAGAGACCCAGTACTTC. This translates into CATSSDNRQETQYF. This rearrangement joins TRBV15 to TRBJ2-7; unclear D gene. The assigned J gene may be wrong: the sequence end matches TRBJ2-5 better. The CDR3 is made up of 14 amino acids. From germline, CDR1 is LNHNV and CDR2 YYDKDF (reference sequence).

The chain is built from TRBV7-8 and TRBJ1-4; the D gene is possibly TRBD1 (5 bases). CDR3 size: 15 residues. V was trimmed by 5 bases and J by 8 bases, leaving 18 bases between them. The germline gives CDR1 SGHVS, CDR2 FQNEAQ. The CDR3 region is CASSAKMGLAEKLFF. The CDR3 DNA reads TGTGCCAGCAGCGCTAAGATGGGACTCGCCGAAAAACTGTTTTTT. The full variable domain, with the rest looked up from reference TRBV7-8 and TRBJ1-4, is GAGVSQSPRYKVAKRGQDVALRCDPISGHVSLFWYQQALGQGPEFLTYFQNEAQLDKSGLPSDRFFAERPEGSVSTLKIQRTQQEDSAVYLCASSAKMGLAEKLFFGSGTQLSVL.

In the case of this clonotype: One end of the junction is discordant with germline, which a read error may explain. CDR3 nucleotide sequence: TGTGCCAGCACCCCAGGGGCTAGAGGAGAGACCCGGTACTTC. Translating gives CASTPGARGETRYF. The chain is built from TRBV12-3 or TRBV12-4 and TRBJ2-5; the D gene is possibly TRBD1 (6 bases). The CDR3 is 14 amino acids.

The chain links TRBV9 to TRBJ2-3, with 9 bases aligning to TRBD2. V trimming: 1 base; J trimming: 6 bases; junction bases outside the gene matches: 6. The CDR3 sequence is 15 residues long. Germline V gene lookup returns CDR1 SGDLS and CDR2 YYNGEE. The CDR3 here is CASSVSGGLRDTQYF. The DNA for the CDR3 is TGTGCCAGCAGCGTAAGCGGGGGGTTGAGGGATACGCAGTATTTT.

The rearrangement joins TRBV11-1 to TRBJ1-1; a weak D match, TRBD1 (6 bases). The CDR3 length is 15 residues. The germline V gene has CDR1 SGHAT and CDR2 FQDESV (reference sequence). Trimming pared 5 bases from V and 8 bases from J, leaving 21 bases between. The CDR3 sequence is CASSDSRGRNEEAFF. CDR3 coding DNA: TGTGCCAGCAGCGACAGCAGGGGCCGAAACGAGGAAGCTTTCTTT.